The 20 T cell receptor beta chains below all came from one sample that was sequenced in a study of response to subunit inactivated influenza vaccine. Via MiXCR, TCRdb re-called the RT-PCR reads, giving one row per CDR3 protein. The sample records over 750,000 distinct CDR3 sequences, about 20% being singletons. Source: PBMCs from blood, taken less than 6 days after vaccination. All receptors come from a man aged 45-65 years who received an inactivated influenza vaccine.

The rearrangement links TRBV12-3 or TRBV12-4 to TRBJ2-7; 10 nucleotides match TRBD1. The V segment lost 4 bases and the J segment 2 bases; nucleotides outside the gene matches: 5. The CDR3 sequence is 15 residues long. The CDR3 reads CASSWRDRGTYEQYF. The CDR3 region has the DNA TGTGCCAGCAGTTGGAGGGACAGGGGAACCTACGAGCAGTACTTC.

The table lists this clonotype with a few counts. This rearrangement joins TRBV6-4 to TRBJ2-2; D is ambiguous. Trimming removed 6 bases at V and 5 bases at J, with 10 bases between. Germline V gene sequence: CDR1 MRHNA, CDR2 SNTAGT. The CDR3 is 13 amino acids. CDR3 DNA: TGTGCCAGCAGAAAGACTGGGACCGGGGAGCTGTTTTTT. As protein: CASRKTGTGELFF.

This chain connects TRBV7-9 to TRBJ1-2; TRBD1 aligns across 8 bases. The germline gives CDR1 SEHNR, CDR2 FQNEAQ (reference sequence). After removal of 4 bases from V and 6 bases from J, the junction contained 7 bases not matched to a gene. The CDR3 loop spans 14 amino acids. The CDR3 DNA reads TGTGCCAGCAGCTCCGCCACAGGGGGACATGGCTACACCTTC. Amino acids: CASSSATGGHGYTF.

This clonotype was seen repeatedly, ten times or more. This chain connects TRBV5-1 to TRBJ1-2; the match to TRBD1 covers 7 bases. The CDR3 is made up of 13 amino acids. The ends lost 3 bases at V and 3 bases at J; junction bases unmatched: 2. Germline loops: CDR1 SGHRS, CDR2 YFSETQ. CDR3 nucleotide sequence: TGCGCCAGCAGCTCAGGGGGTGACTATGGCTACACCTTC. It specifies CASSSGGDYGYTF.

In DNA form, the CDR3 reads TGTGCCAGCAGCGTAGGGACTAGCGCCGACTACGAGCAGTACTTC. The encoded protein is CASSVGTSADYEQYF. The chain couples TRBV7-8 to TRBJ2-7; 10 bases are a match to TRBD2. J gave up 3 bases and V 5 bases, and 7 bases lay outside the gene matches. CDR1 and CDR2 from the germline V gene are SGHVS and FQNEAQ. The CDR3 extends over 15 amino acids.

This rearrangement joins TRBV5-1 to TRBJ2-2; D is possibly TRBD1 (5 bases). The V gene lost 7 bases and the J gene lost 3 bases, with 13 bases spanning the gap. Germline V lookup: CDR1 SGHRS, CDR2 YFSETQ. The CDR3 has 14 amino acids. The CDR3 nucleotides are TGCGCCAGCGTAAGGGGCGCGGACACCGGGGAGCTGTTTTTT. Amino acids: CASVRGADTGELFF.

This clonotype was counted between two and nine times. This chain connects TRBV14 to TRBJ2-7, with 12 bases that match TRBD2. The trim removed 4 bases at V and 0 bases at J, leaving 4 bases unmatched. CDR1 SGHDN and CDR2 FVKESK come from the germline V gene. The CDR3 loop spans 16 amino acids. The CDR3 DNA sequence: TGTGCCAGCAGCCTAATGACTAGCGGGAGCTCCTACGAGCAGTACTTC. Translation: CASSLMTSGSSYEQYF.

The table lists this clonotype with a few counts. The chain uses TRBV12-3 or TRBV12-4 and TRBJ2-7; TRBD2 agrees at 14 bases. The V segment lost 6 bases and the J segment 6 bases; nucleotides outside the gene matches: 4. The CDR3 runs to 14 residues. The CDR3 region has the DNA TGTGCCAGCAGCCGGACTAGCGGGAGGCCCGAGCAGTACTTC. Its translation: CASSRTSGRPEQYF.

This clonotype appeared a few times. The CDR3 DNA sequence: TGCAGCGTCGAACACAAAGGACCGGTCACCTTC. As protein: CSVEHKGPVTF. This chain joins TRBV29-1 and TRBJ1-2, with D hard to call. V was cut by 6 bases and J by 13 bases, with 18 bases left in between. CDR1 is SQVTM, CDR2 ANQGSEA, per germline. This CDR3 has 11 amino acids.

The V call is TRBV30, the J call TRBJ2-7; D is undetermined. The V end was cut by 3 bases, the J end by 4 bases, with 13 bases between. Germline V lookup: CDR1 GTSNPN, CDR2 SVGIG (reference sequence). This CDR3 is built from 13 residues. CDR3 sequence reads: CAWSPDGIYEQYF. The CDR3, as DNA: TGTGCCTGGAGCCCGGACGGAATATACGAGCAGTACTTC.

The chain combines TRBV6-6 with TRBJ2-7; TRBD2 matches at 10 bases. There are 13 residues in the CDR3. Germline V gene lookup returns CDR1 MNHNY and CDR2 SVGAGI (reference sequence). The ends lost 10 bases at V and 4 bases at J; junction bases unmatched: 7. In DNA form, the CDR3 reads TGTGCCACCCAGCGGGAGGGTCTATACGAGCAGTACTTC. Its protein product is CATQREGLYEQYF.

The chain couples TRBV6-2 or TRBV6-3 to TRBJ2-5, with 9 bases matching TRBD1. This CDR3 spans 13 amino acids. V shed 10 bases and J 5 bases; nucleotides not matched to a gene: 8. From germline, CDR1 is MNHEY and CDR2 SVGEGT. The CDR3 coding sequence is TGTGCCAACTCGGACAGGGGTGGGGAGACCCAGTACTTC. It yields the protein CANSDRGGETQYF.

V gene TRBV6-2 or TRBV6-3 combines with J gene TRBJ2-7; 11 bases are a match to TRBD2. The CDR3 totals 17 residues. After removal of 8 bases from V and 6 bases from J, the junction contained 18 bases not matched to a gene. CDR1 is MNHEY and CDR2 is SVGEGT in the germline V gene. The chain's CDR3 is CASLRIAGGPGMGEQYF. In DNA form, the CDR3 reads TGTGCCAGCCTCCGAATAGCGGGAGGGCCTGGTATGGGCGAGCAGTACTTC.

J is TRBJ2-2 and V is TRBV6-5, with 8 positions matching TRBD1. The CDR3 loop spans 18 amino acids. Germline lookup yields CDR1 MNHEY and CDR2 SVGAGI. V gave up 4 bases and J gave up 0 bases; unmatched junction bases: 10. The CDR3 DNA reads as TGTGCCAGCAGTTTGTCCGGGACAGGAGATTCGAACACCGGGGAGCTGTTTTTT. Protein sequence: CASSLSGTGDSNTGELFF.

This clonotype was found many times. V and J are TRBV5-1 and TRBJ2-7, with D uncertain. This CDR3 contains 15 residues. Trimming pared 0 bases from V and 0 bases from J, leaving 10 bases between. CDR1 is SGHRS and CDR2 is YFSETQ in the germline V gene. CDR3 nucleotides: TGCGCCAGCAGCTTGGACGTGACAAGCTCCTACGAGCAGTACTTC. Translated, it gives CASSLDVTSSYEQYF.

The table lists this clonotype with a few counts. The rearrangement joins TRBV12-3 or TRBV12-4 to TRBJ2-1; 7 positions match TRBD1. The CDR3 spans 17 residues. Losses at the gene ends were 6 bases for V and 2 bases for J; bases not matched to a gene: 13. This CDR3 is CASSSYIQGHTYNEQFF. For the CDR3, the DNA is TGTGCCAGCAGCTCCTATATACAGGGGCATACCTACAATGAGCAGTTCTTC.

The chain combines TRBV12-3 or TRBV12-4 with TRBJ1-2; 7 bases map to TRBD1. With 5 bases clipped from V and 4 bases from J, the junction kept 7 bases outside the gene matches. The CDR3 is made up of 14 amino acids. CDR3 in DNA: TGTGCCAGCAGTCCCTTGGGACAGTCCTATGGCTACACCTTC. Translating it yields CASSPLGQSYGYTF.

Many counts were recorded for this clonotype. The rearrangement links TRBV7-9 to TRBJ2-5; TRBD2 is a possible D gene (6 bases). The CDR3 totals 15 residues. Trimming cost V 5 bases and J 1 base, with 14 bases left between them. Germline CDR1 SEHNR, CDR2 FQNEAQ (reference sequence). The CDR3, as DNA: TGTGCCAGCAGCCTTAGCGGTACGCCCCAAGAGACCCAGTACTTC. It is translated as CASSLSGTPQETQYF.

The genes are TRBV3-1 and TRBJ2-3, with a tentative D call TRBD2 (5 bases). Germline V gene data show CDR1 as LGHDT and CDR2 as YNNKEL (reference sequence). There are 11 residues in the CDR3. Trimming removed 1 base at V and 10 bases at J, with 6 bases between. CDR3 amino acids: CASSQGGPQYF. CDR3 in DNA: TGTGCCAGCAGCCAAGGAGGGCCGCAGTATTTT.

This clonotype appeared a few times. V is TRBV29-1 and J is TRBJ2-5; D may be TRBD1 (6 bases). Germline V lookup: CDR1 SQVTM, CDR2 ANQGSEA. This CDR3 comprises 13 residues. Trimming removed 6 bases at V and 2 bases at J, with 13 bases between. CDR3 bases: TGCAGCGTGACAGGAGTTCGTCAAGAGACCCAGTACTTC. This sequence encodes CSVTGVRQETQYF.